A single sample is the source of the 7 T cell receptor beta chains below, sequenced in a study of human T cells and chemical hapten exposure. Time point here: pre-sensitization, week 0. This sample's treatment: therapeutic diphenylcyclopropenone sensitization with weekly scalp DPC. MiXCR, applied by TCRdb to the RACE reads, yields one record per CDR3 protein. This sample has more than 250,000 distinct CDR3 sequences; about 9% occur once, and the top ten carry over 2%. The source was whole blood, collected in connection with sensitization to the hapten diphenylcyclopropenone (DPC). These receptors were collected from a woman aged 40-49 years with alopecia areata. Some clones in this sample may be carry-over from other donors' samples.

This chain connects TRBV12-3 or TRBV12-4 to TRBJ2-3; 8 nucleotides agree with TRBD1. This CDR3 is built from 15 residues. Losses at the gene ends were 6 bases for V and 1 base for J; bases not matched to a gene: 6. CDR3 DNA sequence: TGTGCCAGCAGGCTGAGGACAGGGCGCACAGATACGCAGTATTTT. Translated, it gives CASRLRTGRTDTQYF.

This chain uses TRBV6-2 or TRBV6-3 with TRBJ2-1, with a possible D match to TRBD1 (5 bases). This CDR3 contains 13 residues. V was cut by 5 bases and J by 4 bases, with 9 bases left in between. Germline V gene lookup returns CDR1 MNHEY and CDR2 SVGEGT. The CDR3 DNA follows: TGTGCCAGCAGTGTGACAGCTTACAATGAGCAGTTCTTC. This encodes CASSVTAYNEQFF.

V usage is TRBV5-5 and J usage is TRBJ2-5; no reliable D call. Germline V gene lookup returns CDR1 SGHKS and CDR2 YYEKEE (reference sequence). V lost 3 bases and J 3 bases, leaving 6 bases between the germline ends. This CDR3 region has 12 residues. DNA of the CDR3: TGTGCCAGCAGCTGGGCCGAAGAGACCCAGTACTTC. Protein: CASSWAEETQYF.

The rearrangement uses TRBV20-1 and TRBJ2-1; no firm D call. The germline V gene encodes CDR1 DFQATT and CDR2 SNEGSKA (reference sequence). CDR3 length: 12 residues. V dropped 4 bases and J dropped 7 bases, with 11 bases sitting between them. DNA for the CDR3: TGCAGTGCTATAAAGACTGGAAATGAGCAGTTCTTC. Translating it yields CSAIKTGNEQFF.

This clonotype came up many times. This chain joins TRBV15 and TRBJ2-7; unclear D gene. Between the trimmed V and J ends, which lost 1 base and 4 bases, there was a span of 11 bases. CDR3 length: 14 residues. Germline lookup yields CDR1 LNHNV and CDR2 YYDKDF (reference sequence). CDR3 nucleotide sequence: TGTGCCACCAGCAGAGGAGACAAGACGTACGAGCAGTACTTC. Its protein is CATSRGDKTYEQYF.

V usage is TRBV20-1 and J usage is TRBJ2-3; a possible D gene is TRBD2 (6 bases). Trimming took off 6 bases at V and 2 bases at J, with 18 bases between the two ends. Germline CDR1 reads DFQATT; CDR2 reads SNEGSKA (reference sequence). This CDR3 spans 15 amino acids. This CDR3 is CSAIRRDSITDTQYF. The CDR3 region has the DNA TGCAGTGCCATCCGCCGGGACTCCATCACAGATACGCAGTATTTT.

The CDR3 sequence: CASSQDPRTSYGYTF. In DNA form, the CDR3 reads TGCGCCAGCAGCCAAGATCCCCGGACAAGCTATGGCTACACCTTC. This sequence joins TRBV4-1 and TRBJ1-2; tentative D call: TRBD1 (5 bases). V gave up 0 bases and J gave up 4 bases, with 12 bases separating them. CDR1 is MGHRA and CDR2 is YSYEKL in the germline V gene. This CDR3 contains 15 residues.